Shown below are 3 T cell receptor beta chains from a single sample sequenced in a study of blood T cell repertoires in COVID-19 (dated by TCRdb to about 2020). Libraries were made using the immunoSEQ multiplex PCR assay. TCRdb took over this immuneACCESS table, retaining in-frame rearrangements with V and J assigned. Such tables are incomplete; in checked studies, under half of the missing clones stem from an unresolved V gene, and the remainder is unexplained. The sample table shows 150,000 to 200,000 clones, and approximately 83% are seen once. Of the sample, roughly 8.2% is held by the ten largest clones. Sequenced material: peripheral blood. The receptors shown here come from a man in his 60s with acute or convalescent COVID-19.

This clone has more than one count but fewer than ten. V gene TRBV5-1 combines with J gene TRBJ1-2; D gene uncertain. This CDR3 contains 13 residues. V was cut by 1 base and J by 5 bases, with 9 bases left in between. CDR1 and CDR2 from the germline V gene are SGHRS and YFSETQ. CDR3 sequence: CASSLYEEYGYTF. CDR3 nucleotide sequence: TGCGCCAGCAGCTTGTACGAGGAGTATGGCTACACCTTC.

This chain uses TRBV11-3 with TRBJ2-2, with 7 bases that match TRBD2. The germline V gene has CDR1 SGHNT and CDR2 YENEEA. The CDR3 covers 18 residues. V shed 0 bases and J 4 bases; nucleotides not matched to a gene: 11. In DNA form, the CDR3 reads TGTGCCAGCAGCTTAGATCTACCGGGGAGGGCAGTCACCGGGGAGCTGTTTTTT. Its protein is CASSLDLPGRAVTGELFF.

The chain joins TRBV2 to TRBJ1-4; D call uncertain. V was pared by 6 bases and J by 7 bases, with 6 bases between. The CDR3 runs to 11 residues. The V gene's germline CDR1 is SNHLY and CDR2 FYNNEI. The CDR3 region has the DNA TGTGCCAGCAGGAGGTTTGAAAAACTGTTTTTT. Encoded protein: CASRRFEKLFF.